A selection of T cell receptor beta chains follows, all from one sample in a study of blood T cell repertoires in COVID-19. Assay used: immunoSEQ multiplex PCR; TCRdb lists only in-frame clones, some missing. The table records 75,000 to 95,000 clones, about four fifths of them present only once. Sample: peripheral blood. The receptor source for this set is a man between 60 and 70 years old with acute or convalescent COVID-19. The CDR3 runs from the conserved cysteine through the conserved F or W. A D gene is named only where the DNA matches it firmly. A clone size is listed for some rows: how often the clone was seen (once, few, many), or a class if it is expanded.

D gene	V gene	J gene	clone size	CDR3 DNA	CDR3 protein
NA	TRBV30	TRBJ1-2	NA	TGTGCCTGGCGACAGCACCTCACTAACTATGGCTACACCTTC	CAWRQHLTNYGYTF
TRBD1	TRBV7-2	TRBJ1-5	NA	TGTGCCAGCAGACTCGACAGGGGGTTCAATCAGCCCCAGCATTTT	CASRLDRGFNQPQHF
NA	TRBV4-3	TRBJ1-1	NA	TGCGCCAGCAGCCGGGGGGGAAGCGCTGAAGCTTTCTTT	CASSRGGSAEAFF
NA	TRBV2	TRBJ1-5	NA	TGTGCCAGCAGCCCGGCGGAGGTGAGACAGCCCCAGCATTTT	CASSPAEVRQPQHF
TRBD1	TRBV24-1	TRBJ2-2	few	TGTGCCACCAGTGATAGTAGGGGGCTGCTGGGCACCGGGGAGCTGTTTTTT	CATSDSRGLLGTGELFF
NA	TRBV14	TRBJ1-2	NA	TGTGCCAGCAGCCAAGATGACCTCGGGAAAAATGGCTACACCTTC	CASSQDDLGKNGYTF
TRBD1	TRBV7-8	TRBJ1-2	once	TGTGCCAGCAGCTGGAGGGGGCGCAATGCAGATGGCTACACCTTC	CASSWRGRNADGYTF
NA	TRBV6-1	TRBJ1-6	NA	TGTGCCAGCAGTGATTCGGCAGGGTTTAATTCACCCCTCCACTTT	CASSDSAGFNSPLHF
NA	TRBV11-3	TRBJ1-2	NA	TGTGCCAGCAGCTTAAAGGCCCGGACTTCTAACTATGGCTACACCTTC	CASSLKARTSNYGYTF
TRBD1	TRBV27	TRBJ1-1	NA	TGTGCCAGCAGTGCCGGACAGGGGACTGAAGCTTTCTTT	CASSAGQGTEAFF
NA	TRBV2	TRBJ2-7	once	TGTGCCAGCAGCCCGGGACAATCGCTCAACGAGCAGTACTTC	CASSPGQSLNEQYF
NA	TRBV7-2	TRBJ2-5	NA	TGTGCCAGCAGCCCCGGCGGAGTCAGCCAAGAGACCCAGTACTTC	CASSPGGVSQETQYF
TRBD1	TRBV18	TRBJ1-5	NA	TGTGCCAGCTCACGAACCGGGACAGGGGTCCGGCAGCCCCAGCATTTT	CASSRTGTGVRQPQHF
NA	TRBV7-2	TRBJ1-1	NA	TGTGCCAGCAGCTTAGTAGGCAGGGATGACACTGAAGCTTTCTTT	CASSLVGRDDTEAFF
TRBD1	TRBV7-2	TRBJ1-1	NA	TGTGCCAGCAGCTTAGAAACAGGGGGCTTCACTGAAGCTTTCTTT	CASSLETGGFTEAFF
TRBD1	TRBV5-6	TRBJ1-2	NA	TGTGCCAGCAGCTTCTTTGACAGGGTGTGGGGCTACACCTTC	CASSFFDRVWGYTF
NA	TRBV18	TRBJ1-5	NA	TGTGCCAGCTCAAATCAGGATCAGCCCCAGCATTTT	CASSNQDQPQHF
NA	TRBV20-1	TRBJ1-5	NA	TGCAGTGCTAGTAGTGCCAGGGGATATCAGCCCCAGCATTTT	CSASSARGYQPQHF
NA	TRBV6-1	TRBJ1-2	NA	TGTGCCAGCAGTGAAGGCGGGACGGTCTATGGCTACACCTTC	CASSEGGTVYGYTF
NA	TRBV3-1/TRBV3-2	TRBJ2-7	NA	TGTGCCAGCAGCTCGGGACTGAATACCTACGAGCAGTACTTC	CASSSGLNTYEQYF
NA	TRBV7-3	TRBJ2-1	NA	TGTGCCAGCAGCCTCCTAGGACAGTTATCCTACAATGAGCAGTTCTTC	CASSLLGQLSYNEQFF
TRBD1	TRBV19	TRBJ1-2	NA	TGTGCCAGTAGTATTTCAGGGGGCCTAGATGGCTACACCTTC	CASSISGGLDGYTF
NA	TRBV14	TRBJ1-6	few	TGTGCCAGCAGCCAAGATGTACCAGGGATTTCACCCCTCCACTTT	CASSQDVPGISPLHF
NA	TRBV20-1	TRBJ1-2	NA	TGCAGTGCTAGAGATCCCAGGGGTAACACCTTC	CSARDPRGNTF
NA	TRBV2	TRBJ2-5	NA	TGTGCCAGCAGCGAGGGGGTAGGGGAAGAGACCCAGTACTTC	CASSEGVGEETQYF
TRBD1	TRBV5-8	TRBJ1-3	NA	TGTGCCAGCAGTACGACAGGGTCTGGAAACACCATATATTTT	CASSTTGSGNTIYF
NA	TRBV11-2	TRBJ1-1	NA	TGTGCCAGCAGCTTAGTCGGCACTGAAGCTTTCTTT	CASSLVGTEAFF
TRBD1	TRBV5-1	TRBJ1-1	NA	TGCGCCAGCAGCTTAGGGGACAGGGGGCTGGCAGGTGAAGCTTTCTTT	CASSLGDRGLAGEAFF
NA	TRBV6-1	TRBJ1-2	few	TGTGCCAGCAGTGAAGCGCTGGCTTCTGGCTACACCTTC	CASSEALASGYTF
NA	TRBV19	TRBJ2-2	NA	TGTGCCAGTAGTATGGGACATGGTGGAGTGGCCGGGGAGCTGTTTTTT	CASSMGHGGVAGELFF
NA	TRBV2	TRBJ1-1	NA	TGTGCCAGCAATGACGGTAGAAACACTGAAGCTTTCTTT	CASNDGRNTEAFF
NA	TRBV19	TRBJ1-5	once	TGTGCCAGTAGTATAGACCAGGGTGGTCAGCCCCAGCATTTT	CASSIDQGGQPQHF
TRBD2	TRBV6-4	TRBJ2-6	NA	TGTGCCAGCAGTAAATACGGGACTAGCGGGGGGAACTCTGGGGCCAACGTCCTGACTTTC	CASSKYGTSGGNSGANVLTF
NA	TRBV5-1	TRBJ1-2	NA	TGCGCCAGCAGCCGACAAGGGGAGGACTATGGCTACACCTTC	CASSRQGEDYGYTF
TRBD2	TRBV10-3	TRBJ2-3	NA	TGTGCCATCAAGGGACTAGCGGGGGCAGATACGCAGTATTTT	CAIKGLAGADTQYF
NA	TRBV6-5	TRBJ1-6	NA	TGTGCCAGCAGTTATGCAGGGTCTGATTCACCCCTCCACTTT	CASSYAGSDSPLHF
NA	TRBV4-3	TRBJ2-2	NA	TGCGCCAGCAGCCAAGATGAGGTCCCGAACACCGGGGAGCTGTTTTTT	CASSQDEVPNTGELFF
NA	TRBV7-2	TRBJ1-2	NA	TGTGCCAGCAGCTTAGATTGGGGCCTAGCTAACTATGGCTACACCTTC	CASSLDWGLANYGYTF
NA	TRBV19	TRBJ2-1	NA	TGTGCCAGTAGTATTGGGGGGACCTACAATGAGCAGTTCTTC	CASSIGGTYNEQFF
NA	TRBV30	TRBJ1-4	NA	TGTGCCTGGAGTGCTGACCCGAGAGGGGGTGAAAAACTGTTTTTT	CAWSADPRGGEKLFF
TRBD2	TRBV9	TRBJ2-1	few	TGTGCCAGCAGCACCCAGGGACTACCCTCCTACAATGAGCAGTTCTTC	CASSTQGLPSYNEQFF
TRBD1	TRBV7-2	TRBJ1-2	NA	TGTGCCAGCAGCTTAGCCTACGGACAGGGGGCTGACTATGGCTACACCTTC	CASSLAYGQGADYGYTF
NA	TRBV18	TRBJ1-3	NA	TGTGCCAGCTCACCATCCCCAGGCAACTCTGGAAACACCATATATTTT	CASSPSPGNSGNTIYF
TRBD1	TRBV7-6	TRBJ2-7	once	TGTGCCAGCAGCCCTACGGGACAGGGGGCCTACGAGCAGTACTTC	CASSPTGQGAYEQYF
NA	TRBV7-6	TRBJ1-3	once	TGTGCCAGCAGTCAAGGACACAGCTCTGGAAACACCATATATTTT	CASSQGHSSGNTIYF
NA	TRBV5-1	TRBJ1-1	NA	TGCGCCAGCAGCTTGGTCCCAGGGGTGAACACTGAAGCTTTCTTT	CASSLVPGVNTEAFF
NA	TRBV18	TRBJ2-5	NA	TGTGCCAGCTCACCACCTTCAGAAGAGACCCAGTACTTC	CASSPPSEETQYF
TRBD1	TRBV28	TRBJ1-2	NA	TGTGCCAGCATTCCGACAGGGAACTATGGCTACACCTTC	CASIPTGNYGYTF
NA	TRBV10-3	TRBJ1-4	NA	TGTGCCATCAGCGAGCGAGGGGGTTACCCCCTGGAAAAACTGTTTTTT	CAISERGGYPLEKLFF
NA	TRBV18	TRBJ1-1	NA	TGTGCCAGCTCACCTCCCCGGGGCGGGGATGGAGCTTTCTTT	CASSPPRGGDGAFF
NA	TRBV7-2	TRBJ2-3	NA	TGTGCCAGCAGCTTAGGGGCAGGGCTAAGAGATACGCAGTATTTT	CASSLGAGLRDTQYF
NA	TRBV11-3	TRBJ2-2	NA	TGTGCCAGCAGCGCAATGCCGGGACACCTGAACACCGGGGAGCTGTTTTTT	CASSAMPGHLNTGELFF
NA	TRBV9	TRBJ1-2	few	TGTGCCAGCAGCGTAGTGGCAGGCCTTGGCTACACCTTC	CASSVVAGLGYTF
NA	TRBV30	TRBJ1-1	NA	TGTGCCTGGAGTGGGAACGGAGTGAACACTGAAGCTTTCTTT	CAWSGNGVNTEAFF